Below are 21 T cell receptor beta chains sequenced from a single sample in a study of blood T cell repertoires in COVID-19. TCRdb keeps only in-frame clones here, not all; method: immunoSEQ multiplex PCR. The profile shows fewer than 90,000 clones, 76% of them singletons. Sequencing was carried out using peripheral blood. All receptors derive from a man in his sixties with COVID-19, enrolled during active disease.

The chain links TRBV3-1 (or the pseudogene TRBV3-2) to TRBJ1-3; D is unresolved. This CDR3 spans 12 amino acids. Germline V gene data show CDR1 as LGHDT and CDR2 as YNNKEL (reference sequence). V was pared by 4 bases and J by 7 bases, with 8 bases between. The CDR3 is CASSRAYNTIYF. CDR3 in DNA: TGTGCCAGCAGCCGGGCCTATAACACCATATATTTT.

The chain combines TRBV30 with TRBJ1-6, with TRBD1 as a possible D gene (6 bases). Germline V gene data show CDR1 as GTSNPN and CDR2 as SVGIG (reference sequence). The CDR3 consists of 15 residues. The V end lost 0 bases, the J end lost 6 bases, and 12 bases lay between the germline ends. The CDR3 sequence is CAWSVVGAVNSPLHF. The DNA of the CDR3 is TGTGCCTGGAGTGTAGTGGGGGCTGTTAATTCACCCCTCCACTTT.

The CDR3 DNA is TGTGCCAGCCGCCGGACAGGGGTTTATGAGCAGTTCTTC. The encoded protein is CASRRTGVYEQFF. V gene TRBV19 combines with J gene TRBJ2-1; 9 nucleotides agree with TRBD1. The CDR3 extends over 13 amino acids. CDR1 LNHDA and CDR2 SQIVND come from the germline V gene (reference sequence). V shed 9 bases, J shed 8 bases, and the junction held 8 bases outside the gene matches.

The gene calls are TRBV4-1 and TRBJ2-5; TRBD2 might be the D (6 bases). Germline loops: CDR1 MGHRA, CDR2 YSYEKL. V gave up 4 bases and J gave up 5 bases, with 11 bases separating them. This CDR3 region has 13 residues. This chain's CDR3 is CASSLQGGETQYF. Here the CDR3 DNA reads TGCGCCAGCAGCCTTCAAGGAGGGGAGACCCAGTACTTC.

The genes are TRBV30 and TRBJ2-6; D is uncertain. This CDR3 is built from 13 residues. With 8 bases removed from V and 4 bases from J, the gap between germline ends came to 12 bases. Germline lookup yields CDR1 GTSNPN and CDR2 SVGIG (reference sequence). CDR3 sequence reads: CASQRRGANVLTF. The CDR3 region has the DNA TGTGCCAGCCAGCGCCGGGGGGCCAACGTCCTGACTTTC.

For this clone: The junction departs from germline at one end; a sequencing error may be responsible. This chain uses TRBV9 with TRBJ1-4, with D unresolved. Looked up from germline, CDR1 is SGDLS and CDR2 is YYNGEE. The CDR3 is made up of 14 amino acids. The CDR3 here is CASSAGLTIEKLFF. The DNA of the CDR3 is TGTGCCAGCAGCGCCGGACTAACTATTGAAAAACTGTTTTTT.

The chain combines TRBV11-2 with TRBJ2-3; 8 bases match TRBD1. This CDR3 is built from 16 residues. V was pared by 1 base and J by 1 base, with 4 bases of the junction left unmatched. The germline V gene has CDR1 SGHAT and CDR2 FQNNGV. CDR3 sequence: CASSLGARGRTDTQYF. CDR3 bases: TGTGCCAGCAGCTTAGGGGCCAGGGGGCGCACAGATACGCAGTATTTT.

The rearrangement joins TRBV18 to TRBJ2-1, with TRBD1 identical over 9 bases. The CDR3 is made up of 15 amino acids. The ends lost 6 bases at V and 3 bases at J; junction bases unmatched: 6. The V gene's germline CDR1 is KGHSH and CDR2 LQKENI. CDR3 DNA: TGTGCCAGCTCGCCCGGGACAGGGCACTACAATGAGCAGTTCTTC. Translation: CASSPGTGHYNEQFF.

This clone was counted a few times. The V and J genes are TRBV18 and TRBJ2-7; 11 bases map to TRBD2. The CDR3 consists of 15 residues. The germline V gene has CDR1 KGHSH and CDR2 LQKENI. J lost 5 bases, V lost 4 bases, and 7 bases had no gene match. In nucleotides, the CDR3 is TGTGCCAGCTCACTAGAGACTAGCGGGGTCCACGAGCAGTACTTC. It translates to CASSLETSGVHEQYF.

This clone came up once. V and J are TRBV7-9 and TRBJ2-1; 10 bases align to TRBD2. There are 15 residues in the CDR3. Germline V lookup: CDR1 SEHNR, CDR2 FQNEAQ (reference sequence). J lost 2 bases, V lost 5 bases, and 3 bases had no gene match. The CDR3 DNA reads TGTGCCAGCAGCCCAAGCGGGGGGGCCTACAATGAGCAGTTCTTC. Translating it yields CASSPSGGAYNEQFF.

V gene TRBV30 combines with J gene TRBJ1-1; the D is unclear. Germline loops: CDR1 GTSNPN, CDR2 SVGIG (reference sequence). V gave up 5 bases and J gave up 1 base, with 17 bases separating them. There are 15 residues in the CDR3. This chain's CDR3 is CAWPHEQARNTEAFF. DNA of the CDR3: TGTGCCTGGCCCCACGAGCAGGCCCGGAACACTGAAGCTTTCTTT.

In this sample, this clone turned up a few times. The CDR3 DNA sequence: TGTGCCACCAGCAACCGGGACAGGGGCAATCAGCCCCAGCATTTT. Amino acid sequence: CATSNRDRGNQPQHF. This chain joins TRBV15 and TRBJ1-5; 9 bases line up with TRBD1. CDR3 length equals 15 residues. The germline V gene has CDR1 LNHNV and CDR2 YYDKDF (reference sequence). Unmatched junction bases numbered 3, after V lost 4 bases and J lost 2 bases.

The V gene is TRBV5-1, the J gene TRBJ2-3; 9 bases map to TRBD2. With V trimmed by 4 bases and J by 3 bases, 6 bases remained unmatched. This CDR3 is built from 15 residues. Germline values: CDR1 SGHRS, CDR2 YFSETQ. The CDR3 DNA reads TGCGCCAGCAGCAGACTAGCGGTCGATACAGATACGCAGTATTTT. Protein sequence: CASSRLAVDTDTQYF.

V gene TRBV18 combines with J gene TRBJ2-2; maybe TRBD2 (5 bases). V shed 5 bases and J shed 2 bases, with 18 bases lying between them. Germline V gene data show CDR1 as KGHSH and CDR2 as LQKENI. CDR3 size: 17 residues. This CDR3 reads CASSVLFGRENTGELFF. In nucleotides, the CDR3 is TGTGCCAGCTCAGTTTTGTTCGGCCGGGAAAACACCGGGGAGCTGTTTTTT.

This clone was seen a handful of times. The chain couples TRBV12-5 to TRBJ2-1, with a tentative D call TRBD2 (5 bases). Looked up from germline, CDR1 is LGHNT and CDR2 is FRNRAP. The ends were cut back, 1 base at V and 5 bases at J, with 15 bases in the middle. This CDR3 is built from 16 residues. The CDR3 sequence is CASGLGATRHNNEQFF. In DNA form, the CDR3 reads TGTGCTAGTGGTTTGGGGGCCACTAGACACAACAATGAGCAGTTCTTC.

This clone is a singleton in its sample. The J gene is TRBJ2-3, the V gene TRBV7-9; 9 bases agree with TRBD2. This CDR3 comprises 16 residues. The germline gives CDR1 SEHNR, CDR2 FQNEAQ (reference sequence). The V gene end was trimmed by 1 base and the J gene end by 6 bases; junction bases not matched to a gene: 8. CDR3 loop: CASSLVAGGLGDTQYF. The DNA of the CDR3 is TGTGCCAGCAGCTTAGTCGCGGGAGGGCTGGGGGATACGCAGTATTTT. The whole variable domain, filled in from reference TRBV7-9 and TRBJ2-3, reads DTGVSQNPRHKITKRGQNVTFRCDPISEHNRLYWYRQTLGQGPEFLTYFQNEAQLEKSRLLSDRFSAERPKGSFSTLEIQRTEQGDSAMYLCASSLVAGGLGDTQYFGPGTRLTVL.

The rearrangement links TRBV28 to TRBJ2-1; the match to TRBD1 covers 8 bases. This CDR3 has 15 amino acids. V shed 1 base, J shed 5 bases, and the junction held 4 bases outside the gene matches. Germline lookup yields CDR1 MDHEN and CDR2 SYDVKM. CDR3 sequence (DNA): TGTGCCAGCAGTTTATACAGGGGGAGCGACAATGAGCAGTTCTTC. This encodes CASSLYRGSDNEQFF.

In nucleotides, the CDR3 is TGTGCCACCAGATCGTTAGCGGAAATACAAGAGACCCAGTACTTC. Protein: CATRSLAEIQETQYF. The rearrangement joins TRBV15 to TRBJ2-5, with a possible D match to TRBD2 (6 bases). The CDR3 length is 15 residues. Germline values: CDR1 LNHNV, CDR2 YYDKDF (reference sequence). Trimming took off 6 bases at V and 2 bases at J, with 16 bases between the two ends.

CDR3 loop: CASKGTDQETQYF. CDR3 coding DNA: TGTGCCAGCAAAGGGACAGACCAAGAGACCCAGTACTTC. This chain links TRBV14 with TRBJ2-5; 7 nucleotides agree with TRBD1. V trimming: 7 bases; J trimming: 0 bases; junction bases outside the gene matches: 2. CDR1 SGHDN and CDR2 FVKESK come from the germline V gene. The CDR3 is made up of 13 amino acids.

The chain carries TRBV29-1 and TRBJ2-4, with TRBD2 identical over 7 bases. Trimming removed 4 bases from V and 2 bases from J; junction bases left unmatched: 5. The V gene's germline CDR1 is SQVTM and CDR2 ANQGSEA. The CDR3 consists of 14 residues. CDR3 amino acids: CSVAGGGTKNIQYF. CDR3 coding DNA: TGCAGCGTTGCCGGGGGAGGGACCAAAAACATTCAGTACTTC.

The V call is TRBV5-6, the J call TRBJ2-7; D perhaps matches TRBD1 (6 bases). The CDR3 sequence is 13 residues long. The germline CDR1 and CDR2 sequences are SGHDT and YYEEEE. Between the trimmed V and J ends, which lost 6 bases and 7 bases, there was a span of 17 bases. CDR3 sequence: CASKSNRVGEQYF. In DNA form, the CDR3 reads TGTGCCAGCAAGAGTAACAGGGTTGGGGAGCAGTACTTC.